Presented here are 10 T cell receptor beta chains from one specimen sequenced in a study of OX40 agonist ivuxolimab in advanced cancers. Generated by immunoSEQ multiplex PCR, the TCRdb table keeps only in-frame clones and is missing some. This table has about 64,000 clones, about 80% appearing once. Sequencing used CD4+ or CD8+ T cells sorted from blood, obtained in a trial of the OX40 agonist ivuxolimab. All receptors derive from an adult with an advanced solid tumor such as melanoma, head and neck, liver or kidney cancer.

The chain is built from TRBV27 and TRBJ1-5; maybe TRBD1 (5 bases). CDR1 and CDR2 (germline): MNHEY, SMNVEV (reference sequence). The CDR3 contains 14 residues. Deletions cut 3 bases from V and 5 bases from J, with 11 bases between. CDR3 in amino acids: CASSFAGPYQPQHF. CDR3 nucleotide sequence: TGTGCCAGCAGTTTTGCAGGGCCCTATCAGCCCCAGCATTTT.

For the CDR3, the DNA is TGTGCCAGCAGCTCAAGCCCGGGACTAGCGGGCTACACAGATACGCAGTATTTT. Translation: CASSSSPGLAGYTDTQYF. The chain joins TRBV11-2 to TRBJ2-3, with 12 nucleotides matching TRBD2. This CDR3 is built from 18 residues. In germline, CDR1 is SGHAT, CDR2 FQNNGV. Trimming at V came to 4 bases and at J to 2 bases, leaving 10 bases not matched to a gene. Together with reference TRBV11-2 and TRBJ2-3, the CDR3 gives the full variable domain: EAGVAQSPRYKIIEKRQSVAFWCNPISGHATLYWYQQILGQGPKLLIQFQNNGVVDDSQLPKDRFSAERLKGVDSTLKIQPAKLEDSAVYLCASSSSPGLAGYTDTQYFGPGTRLTVL.

The gene calls are TRBV6-5 and TRBJ1-2; D gene uncertain. Trimming removed 4 bases at V and 1 base at J, with 10 bases between. Germline CDR1 reads MNHEY; CDR2 reads SVGAGI. The CDR3 totals 14 residues. The CDR3 here is CASSFGSFNYGYTF. The CDR3 nucleotides read TGTGCCAGCAGTTTCGGGAGTTTTAACTATGGCTACACCTTC.

The chain couples TRBV2 to TRBJ1-1; 9 nucleotides line up with TRBD1. J was trimmed by 5 bases and V by 6 bases; bases with no gene match: 7. The CDR3 runs to 14 residues. Per germline, CDR1 SNHLY and CDR2 FYNNEI. CDR3 sequence (DNA): TGTGCCAGCAGACCCGGGACAGGGAGGACTGAAGCTTTCTTT. This codes for CASRPGTGRTEAFF. Combining the CDR3 with reference TRBV2 and TRBJ1-1 gives the whole variable domain EPEVTQTPSHQVTQMGQEVILRCVPISNHLYFYWYRQILGQKVEFLVSFYNNEISEKSEIFDDQFSVERPDGSNFTLKIRSTKLEDSAMYFCASRPGTGRTEAFFGQGTRLTVV.

The chain links TRBV6-1 to TRBJ1-4; TRBD1 matches 8 bases. V gave up 4 bases and J gave up 9 bases; unmatched junction bases: 4. Germline V CDR1 and CDR2: MNHNS, SASEGT. This CDR3 has 13 amino acids. The CDR3, as DNA: TGTGCCAGCAGTGGTGACAGGGGTCAAAAACTGTTTTTT. Protein: CASSGDRGQKLFF.

The CDR3 nucleotides read TGTGCCAGCAGCTTAGCGATTAGCGTGGACACCGGGGAGCTGTTTTTT. This sequence encodes CASSLAISVDTGELFF. The rearrangement uses TRBV7-2 and TRBJ2-2; D is perhaps TRBD2 (5 bases). The CDR3 consists of 16 residues. Deletions cut 0 bases from V and 3 bases from J, with 11 bases between. The germline CDR1 and CDR2 sequences are SGHTA and FQGNSA.

This chain links TRBV5-1 with TRBJ2-1; TRBD2 agrees at 7 bases. The ends lost 4 bases at V and 1 base at J; junction bases unmatched: 11. This CDR3 is 17 amino acids long. CDR1 and CDR2 from the germline V gene are SGHRS and YFSETQ. CDR3 sequence (DNA): TGCGCCAGCAGCCCGCTAGGCTCGGGAGGTTCCTACAATGAGCAGTTCTTC. It encodes CASSPLGSGGSYNEQFF.

The chain recombines TRBV27 with TRBJ2-7, with D perhaps being TRBD1 or TRBD2 (6 bases each). Deletions cut 2 bases from V and 2 bases from J, with 13 bases between. CDR3 length: 15 residues. Per germline, CDR1 MNHEY and CDR2 SMNVEV (reference sequence). The CDR3 is CASSLDGGQAYEQYF. The CDR3 DNA reads TGTGCCAGCAGTTTAGACGGGGGACAAGCCTACGAGCAGTACTTC.

The chain uses TRBV28 and TRBJ2-3; D not resolved. With 4 bases removed from V and 4 bases from J, the gap between germline ends came to 6 bases. The germline gives CDR1 MDHEN, CDR2 SYDVKM. This CDR3 has 12 amino acids. CDR3 in amino acids: CASSWYSDTQYF. CDR3 DNA sequence: TGTGCCAGCAGTTGGTATTCAGATACGCAGTATTTT. The variable domain in full, completed from reference TRBV28 and TRBJ2-3, reads DVKVTQSSRYLVKRTGEKVFLECVQDMDHENMFWYRQDPGLGLRLIYFSYDVKMKEKGDIPEGYSVSREKKERFSLILESASTNQTSMYLCASSWYSDTQYFGPGTRLTVL.

The rearrangement joins TRBV11-3 to TRBJ1-5, with a weak D call TRBD1 (6 bases). Trimming pared 4 bases from V and 4 bases from J, leaving 20 bases between. The germline CDR1 and CDR2 sequences are SGHNT and YENEEA. The CDR3 contains 17 residues. CDR3 sequence (DNA): TGTGCCAGCAGCTCGTCATCCGGAGGACAGCCAAATCAGCCCCAGCATTTT. Amino acids: CASSSSSGGQPNQPQHF.